These 22 T cell receptor delta chains were all obtained from the same sample, sequenced in a study of γδ T cells in repeated Plasmodium falciparum infection. Flow sorting of PBMC yielded separate Vgamma9/Vdelta2+ and Vdelta2-negative gammadelta T cell populations for bulk repertoire analysis. TCRdb re-called the multiplex PCR reads via CATT. The profile shows tens of thousands of delta-chain clones, around 1.7% of them singletons. Sequencing input: gamma-delta T cells from blood. These TCRs come from a pool of human donors (malaria-infected and uninfected, not separated).

About this clone itself: With a far larger clone one base away, a read error is the likely cause. The sample contains more than one DNA sequence encoding this CDR3. This chain uses TRDV1 with TRDJ1, with 7 bases lining up with TRDD3. The CDR3 sequence is 19 residues long. The germline V gene has CDR1 TSWWSYY and CDR2 QGS. CDR3 amino acids: CALGGGVLRIRSYTDKLIF. DNA of the CDR3: TGTGCTCTGGGGGGGGGCGTCCTCAGGATACGCTCGTACACCGATAAACTCATCTTT.

This clone has only a few counts. The protein TCRdb gives is from a much larger clone and does not agree with this DNA's translation at residue 4, likely a read error; the protein shown here comes from the DNA. The chain carries TRDV1 and TRDJ1; no clear D. The J gene is not listed in TCRdb, so it was assigned here from a DNA match to germline. The CDR3 extends over 19 amino acids. Per the germline V gene, CDR1 is TSWWSYY and CDR2 is QGS. CDR3 sequence reads: CALWERFTLTLVYTDKLIF. The CDR3 DNA follows: TGTGCTCTTTGGGAACGATTTACTCTAACCCTCGTGTACACCGATAAACTCATCTTT.

This clone showed up just a few times. The amino acid sequence in TCRdb belongs to a much larger clone and departs from this DNA's translation at residue 14, likely a sequencing read error; the sequence shown is translated from the DNA. V gene TRDV1 combines with J gene TRDJ1; the D gene is possibly TRDD2 (6 bases). Deletions cut 4 bases from V and 7 bases from J, with 28 bases between. This CDR3 contains 18 residues. Germline-derived CDR1 and CDR2 are TSWWSYY and QGS. In DNA form, the CDR3 reads TGTGCTCTTGGGGGCACCTTCCCCACTTGGGTCCTAGTGGGTAAACTCATCTTT. It codes for CALGGTFPTWVLVGKLIF.

This clone showed up just a few times. The chain combines TRDV1 with TRDJ1, with 9 bases matching TRDD3. TCRdb offers no J gene call, so here the DNA was matched to germline to obtain one. This CDR3 has 26 amino acids. In germline, CDR1 is TSWWSYY, CDR2 QGS. V dropped 3 bases and J dropped 0; count of bases not matched to a gene: 35. The CDR3, as DNA: TGTGCTCTTGGGGAGTCCTTCTTCCCACCCCTCCAACGGGGGATACTCTGGGTCGGGTACACCGATAAACTCATCTTT. This gives the protein CALGESFFPPLQRGILWVGYTDKLIF.

Many counts were recorded for this clone. The mismatch at residue 18 between this DNA's translation and the TCRdb protein of a much larger clone likely reflects a read error; the protein shown is translated from the DNA. The chain is built from TRDV1 and TRDJ1; possibly TRDD2 or TRDD3 for D (5 bases each). The CDR3 loop spans 19 amino acids. Germline V lookup: CDR1 TSWWSYY, CDR2 QGS. The CDR3 loop is CALGDPSPFGRGYTDKLTF. For the CDR3, the DNA is TGTGCTCTTGGGGACCCAAGTCCCTTCGGGAGGGGGTACACCGATAAACTCACCTTT.

On this clone: The protein TCRdb gives is from a much larger clone and does not agree with this DNA's translation at residue 12, likely a read error; the protein shown here comes from the DNA. V usage is TRDV1 and J usage is TRDJ1, with TRDD3 as a possible D gene (6 bases). In germline, CDR1 is TSWWSYY, CDR2 QGS. CDR3 length equals 20 residues. The V end lost 1 base, the J end lost 5 bases, and 29 bases lay between the germline ends. CDR3 nucleotides: TGTGCTCTTGGGGAACAGGAGAGGATTCTACTGGAGGATACTTCAGATAAACTCATCTTT. Amino acid sequence: CALGEQERILLEDTSDKLIF.

A remark on this clone: It differs at one base from a far larger clone, so likely a read error. Different DNA sequences within this sample yield the same CDR3. The chain joins TRDV1 to TRDJ1; TRDD3 aligns across 9 bases. The germline V gene encodes CDR1 TSWWSYY and CDR2 QGS. V gave up 4 bases and J gave up 0 bases; unmatched junction bases: 27. This CDR3 is 23 amino acids long. Here the CDR3 reads CALGGTTKVLGDRGDPYTDKLIF. The CDR3 DNA reads as TGTGCTCTTGGGGGGACAACAAAGGTACTGGGGGACAGGGGGGATCCGTACACCGATAAACTCATCTTT.

This chain joins TRDV1 and TRDJ1; 7 nucleotides match TRDD3. In the absence of a J gene in TCRdb, the DNA was matched to germline to assign it here. The V and J ends lost 3 bases and 0 bases, in that order; junction bases with no gene match: 16. This CDR3 has 19 residues. Germline V gene sequence: CDR1 TSWWSYY, CDR2 QGS. CDR3 in DNA: TGTGCTCTTGGGGAGGCCACAAAGGGGGATTGGGGGTACACCGATAAACTCATCTTT. Translated: CALGEATKGDWGYTDKLIF.

This clone showed up many times. The protein recorded in TCRdb matches a much larger clone and deviates from this DNA's translation at residue 16, suggesting a read error; the protein here is obtained by translating the DNA. This chain connects TRDV2 to TRDJ1; 12 bases align to TRDD3. Per germline, CDR1 GEAIGNYY and CDR2 EKD. The CDR3 spans 17 residues. The CDR3 here is CACDRLLGDTGVDKLTF. CDR3 coding DNA: TGTGCCTGTGACCGTTTACTGGGGGATACTGGGGTCGATAAACTCACCTTT.

This clone showed up just a few times. The TCRdb protein, from a much larger clone, departs from this DNA's translation at residue 14, likely by read error; the protein shown derives from the DNA. DNA of the CDR3: TGTGCTCTTGGGGAACTAGGAGCACACTGGGGGATACGCCTTTCAGCACAACTCTTCTTT. Amino acids: CALGELGAHWGIRLSAQLFF. The chain carries TRDV1 and TRDJ2; 13 bases map to TRDD3. In the absence of a J gene in TCRdb, the DNA was matched to germline to assign it here. The CDR3 is 20 residues long. Germline lookup yields CDR1 TSWWSYY and CDR2 QGS. Unmatched junction bases numbered 13, after V lost 0 bases and J lost 6 bases.

This clone showed up just a few times. TCRdb records a much larger clone's protein for this DNA, with a difference at residue 20 that likely arises from a read error; the protein given is the translation of the DNA. The J gene has no call, while the V gene is TRDV1; whether TRDD3, the table's D call, matches the DNA was not checked. The CDR3 covers 21 residues. Germline values: CDR1 TSWWSYY, CDR2 QGS. The CDR3 coding sequence is TGTGCTCTTGGGGAACTCATCCCTTTGGGACGCTGTACTGGGGGACCAGATAAACTCACCTTT. Translation gives CALGELIPLGRCTGGPDKLTF.

This clone was seen ten or more times. TCRdb lists a protein that is different at residue 13 from the translated DNA; the protein given here uses the DNA translation. J is TRDJ1 and V is TRDV1; TRDD3 aligns across 9 bases. Trimming cost V 3 bases and J 11 bases; bases outside gene matches: 37. Germline CDR1 is TSWWSYY and CDR2 is QGS. This CDR3 contains 23 residues. CDR3 loop: CALGELLLRSSTLLGDNSGGLIF. The CDR3 DNA sequence: TGTGCTCTTGGGGAGCTACTTTTAAGGTCTTCTACCTTACTGGGGGACAACTCCGGGGGGCTCATCTTT.

This clone was found many times. This likely reflects a read error, since a far larger clone is one base away. The same CDR3 can be traced to other DNA sequences in this sample. This chain connects TRDV1 to TRDJ1; 9 bases are a match to TRDD3. V shed 3 bases, J shed 4 bases, and the junction held 21 bases outside the gene matches. Germline-derived CDR1 and CDR2 are TSWWSYY and QGS. The CDR3 totals 20 residues. The CDR3, as DNA: TGTGCTCTTGGGGACCCGTATGCCTACGTGAATTGGGGGATAGACGATAAACTCATCTTT. This sequence encodes CALGDPYAYVNWGIDDKLIF.

This clone has at least ten counts. A read error is the likely source, as a far larger clone sits one nucleotide away. The sample contains more than one DNA sequence encoding this CDR3. The chain joins TRDV1 to TRDJ1, with 12 positions matching TRDD3. J was trimmed by 0 bases and V by 3 bases; bases with no gene match: 11. This CDR3 contains 19 residues. In germline, CDR1 is TSWWSYY, CDR2 QGS. The CDR3 bases are TGTGCTCTTGGGGAGCTATCTGGGGGATACGCGACTGACACCGATAAACTCATCTTT. This codes for CALGELSGGYATDTDKLIF.

As to this clone: A far larger clone is just one base off, so this is likely a read error. Additional DNA sequences in this sample encode the identical CDR3. The V gene call reads TRDV1; no J gene was called; no DNA check was done on the table's D call, TRDD3. The CDR3 loop spans 21 amino acids. The V gene's germline CDR1 is TSWWSYY and CDR2 QGS. The CDR3 DNA reads as TGTGCTCTTGGCAAACGGTCCAACTGGGGGATACGAGGGGGGTACACCGATAAGCTCATCTTT. Protein sequence: CALGKRSNWGIRGGYTDKLIF.

Of note for this clone: TCRdb assigns this DNA the protein of a much larger clone, which departs from its translation at residue 11; this likely reflects a read error, and the protein shown comes from translating the DNA. The gene calls are TRDV1 and TRDJ1, with D possibly being TRDD3 (5 bases). TCRdb is silent on the J gene; assignment here came from matching the DNA to germline. The length of the CDR3 is 20 residues. From germline, CDR1 is TSWWSYY and CDR2 QGS. V gave up 1 base and J gave up 0 bases, with 24 bases separating them. CDR3 in amino acids: CALGERGYAGGKGYTDKLIF. In nucleotides, the CDR3 is TGTGCTCTTGGGGAACGAGGCTACGCGGGGGGTAAAGGGTACACCGATAAACTCATCTTT.

This clone was picked up many times. A far larger clone lies a single base away; this is likely a read error. Other DNA variants within this sample encode the same CDR3. The gene calls are TRDV1 and TRDJ1, with D perhaps TRDD2 (5 bases). There are 13 residues in the CDR3. Per germline, CDR1 TSWWSYY and CDR2 QGS. CDR3 region: CALGSPFSDKLIF. The CDR3 bases are TGTGCTCTTGGGTCCCCCTTCTCCGATAAGCTCATCTTT.

To note about this clone: This likely traces to a read error, being one base from a far larger clone. Within the sample, other DNA sequences also encode this same CDR3. V is TRDV3 and J is TRDJ1; 12 bases align to TRDD3. This CDR3 comprises 19 residues. Germline assignment: CDR1 TVYSNPD and CDR2 GDNSRS (reference sequence). The CDR3 sequence is CAFAYWGILYPQYTDKLIF. The CDR3 nucleotides read TGCGCCTTTGCGTACTGGGGGATACTATATCCCCAGTACACCGATAAACTCATCTTT.

The genes are TRDV1 and TRDJ1; weak D call: TRDD2 (6 bases). V gave up 3 bases and J gave up 1 base, with 45 bases separating them. Germline CDR1 is TSWWSYY and CDR2 is QGS. CDR3 length: 26 residues. The CDR3 coding sequence is TGTGCTCTTGGGGAGCTTTGCAAAAGGACCTTCCCGGGGTGGAACGATCTCCTTTGTAGCACCGATAAACTCATCTTT. Protein product: CALGELCKRTFPGWNDLLCSTDKLIF.

In this sample, this clone turned up many times. Translating this DNA gives a protein that differs at residue 5 from the TCRdb one, which belongs to a much larger clone; a read error is likely, and the protein shown is this translation. The chain joins TRDV1 to TRDJ1; TRDD3 matches at 11 bases. Trimming removed 8 bases from V and 6 bases from J; junction bases left unmatched: 32. This CDR3 has 22 amino acids. The germline V gene encodes CDR1 TSWWSYY and CDR2 QGS. The CDR3 loop is CALLRQSYWGIIALQRGYKLIF. CDR3 bases: TGTGCTCTTTTGAGACAATCCTACTGGGGGATAATCGCGCTTCAAAGGGGTTATAAACTCATCTTT.

This clone was detected many times. TCRdb assigns this DNA the protein of a much larger clone, which departs from its translation at residue 3; this likely reflects a read error, and the protein shown comes from translating the DNA. The rearrangement joins TRDV1 to TRDJ1; 8 bases match TRDD3. Germline CDR1 and CDR2: TSWWSYY and QGS. The CDR3 sequence is 21 residues long. In nucleotides, the CDR3 is TGTGCTCCTGGGGCGTACCTCCCGTCCTACGACCTCTGGGGGAACACCGATAAACTCATCTTT. It codes for CAPGAYLPSYDLWGNTDKLIF.

The table lists this clone with a few counts. The protein recorded in TCRdb matches a much larger clone and deviates from this DNA's translation at residue 17, suggesting a read error; the protein here is obtained by translating the DNA. This rearrangement joins TRDV1 to TRDJ1, with D hard to call. This CDR3 is 19 amino acids long. Germline assignment: CDR1 TSWWSYY and CDR2 QGS. CDR3 nucleotide sequence: TGTGCTCTTGGGGAATTCCGCCCTAGATGGGTTCGGTACACCGATAAACCCATCTTT. Amino acid sequence: CALGEFRPRWVRYTDKPIF.